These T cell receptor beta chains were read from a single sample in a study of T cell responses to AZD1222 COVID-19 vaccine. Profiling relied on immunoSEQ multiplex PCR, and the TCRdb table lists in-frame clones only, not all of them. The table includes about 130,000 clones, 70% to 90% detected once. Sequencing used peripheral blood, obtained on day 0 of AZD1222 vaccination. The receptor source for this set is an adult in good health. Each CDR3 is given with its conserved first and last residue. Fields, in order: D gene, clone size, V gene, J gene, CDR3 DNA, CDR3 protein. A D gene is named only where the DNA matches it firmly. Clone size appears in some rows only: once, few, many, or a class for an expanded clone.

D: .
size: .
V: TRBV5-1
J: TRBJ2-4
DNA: TGCGCCAGCAGCAGGGGACTCTCCTCAGGAAACATTCAGTACTTC
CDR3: CASSRGLSSGNIQYF

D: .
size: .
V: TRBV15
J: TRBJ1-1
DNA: TGTGCCACCAGCAGAGTGGGGGACGGTACAATGAACACTGAAGCTTTCTTT
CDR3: CATSRVGDGTMNTEAFF

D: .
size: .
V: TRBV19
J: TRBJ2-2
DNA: TGTGCCAGTAGTATTGAAGGGGCCGGGGAGCTGTTTTTT
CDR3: CASSIEGAGELFF

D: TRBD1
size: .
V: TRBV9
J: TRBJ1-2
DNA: TGTGCCAGCAGCGTAGCAGGACAGGGAAACTATGGCTACACCTTC
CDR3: CASSVAGQGNYGYTF

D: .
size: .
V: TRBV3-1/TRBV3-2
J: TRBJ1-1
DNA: TGTGCCAGCAGCGGAGAAATGAACACTGAAGCTTTCTTT
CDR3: CASSGEMNTEAFF

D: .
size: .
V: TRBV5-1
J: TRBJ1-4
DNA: TGCGCCAGCAGCTCAGGAGCTTATAATGAAAAACTGTTTTTT
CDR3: CASSSGAYNEKLFF

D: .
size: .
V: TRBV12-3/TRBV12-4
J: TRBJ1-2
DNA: TGTGCCAGCAGTTTAAATCTGGATGGCTACACCTTC
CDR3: CASSLNLDGYTF

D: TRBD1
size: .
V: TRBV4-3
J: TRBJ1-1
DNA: TGCGCCAGCAGCCACCTACAGGGGGTGAACACTGAAGCTTTCTTT
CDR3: CASSHLQGVNTEAFF

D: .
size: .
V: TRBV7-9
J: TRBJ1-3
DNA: TGTGCCAGCAGCTCGGACAGCTCTGGAAACACCATATATTTT
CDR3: CASSSDSSGNTIYF

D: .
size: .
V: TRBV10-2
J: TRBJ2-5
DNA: TGCGCCAGCAGGGAACAAGAGACCCAGTACTTC
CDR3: CASREQETQYF

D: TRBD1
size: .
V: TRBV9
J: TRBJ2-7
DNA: TGTGCCAGCAGCGTTGAAGGACAGGGATCCGACGAGCAGTACTTC
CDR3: CASSVEGQGSDEQYF

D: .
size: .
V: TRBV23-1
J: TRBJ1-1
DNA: TGCGCCAGCAGAGGGACGGGAGGCAGCACCGAAGCTTTCTTT
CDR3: CASRGTGGSTEAFF

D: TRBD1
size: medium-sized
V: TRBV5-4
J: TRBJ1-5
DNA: TGTGCCAGCAGCCGACAGGGCGGCAATCAGCCCCAGCATTTT
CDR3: CASSRQGGNQPQHF

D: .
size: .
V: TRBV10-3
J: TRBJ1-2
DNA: TGTGCCATCAGGGACGGAATCTATGGCTACACCTTC
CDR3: CAIRDGIYGYTF

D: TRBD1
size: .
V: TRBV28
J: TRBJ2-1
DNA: TGTGCCAGCAGTTTAGCCGGGACAGGGGGTTACAATGAGCAGTTCTTC
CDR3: CASSLAGTGGYNEQFF

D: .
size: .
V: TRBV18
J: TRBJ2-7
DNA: TGTGCCAGCTCACCGGGGACATCTGGCTCCTACGAGCAGTACTTC
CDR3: CASSPGTSGSYEQYF

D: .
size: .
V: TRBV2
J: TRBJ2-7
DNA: TGTGCCAGCAGCCTACCTACAGGGCTTGACGTCCGTTTCCCCTACGAGCAGTACTTC
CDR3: CASSLPTGLDVRFPYEQYF

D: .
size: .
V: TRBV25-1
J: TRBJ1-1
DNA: TGTGCCAGCCGAACCGTAGGACTTAGGAACACTGAAGCTTTCTTT
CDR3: CASRTVGLRNTEAFF

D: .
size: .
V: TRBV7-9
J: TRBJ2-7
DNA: TGTGCCAGCAGCTTAGCAGGGCCCGAGCAGTACTTC
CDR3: CASSLAGPEQYF

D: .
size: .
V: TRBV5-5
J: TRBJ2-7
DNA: TGTGCCAGCAGCCCGGACACGCCCAACTCCTACGAGCAGTACTTC
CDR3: CASSPDTPNSYEQYF

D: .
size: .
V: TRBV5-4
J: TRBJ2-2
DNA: TGTGCCAGCAGCCCAAAGGTCGGGGGACTCAGCTTAAACACCGGGGAGCTGTTTTTT
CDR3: CASSPKVGGLSLNTGELFF

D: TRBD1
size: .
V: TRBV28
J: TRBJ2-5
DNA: TGTGCCAGCAGTGCCAGGACAGGGGGTTTCCAAGAGACCCAGTACTTC
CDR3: CASSARTGGFQETQYF

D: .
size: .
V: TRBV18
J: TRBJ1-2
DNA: TGTGCCAGCTCACCACCTACGGACAACTATGGCTACACCTTC
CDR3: CASSPPTDNYGYTF

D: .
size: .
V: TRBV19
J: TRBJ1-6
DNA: TGTGCCAGTAGTATAACTACAAGACCTTCGCTCCACTTT
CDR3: CASSITTRPSLHF

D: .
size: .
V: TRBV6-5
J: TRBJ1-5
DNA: TGTGCCAGCAGTTTCGAGGGGGGGGATCAGCCCCAGCATTTT
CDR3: CASSFEGGDQPQHF

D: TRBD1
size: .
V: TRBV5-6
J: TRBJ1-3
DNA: TGTGCCAGCAGCTTGCTAGGGACAGCACGTAGATCTGGAAACACCATATATTTT
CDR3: CASSLLGTARRSGNTIYF

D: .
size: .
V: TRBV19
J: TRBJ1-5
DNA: TGTGCCAGTAGTATATTACAGGATCAGCCCCAGCATTTT
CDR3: CASSILQDQPQHF

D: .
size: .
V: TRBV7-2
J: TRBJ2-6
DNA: TGTGCCAGCAGCTTAGCCGTCGCCGCCTCTGGGGCCAACGTCCTGACTTTC
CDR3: CASSLAVAASGANVLTF

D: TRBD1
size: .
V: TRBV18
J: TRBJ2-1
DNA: TGTGCCAGCTCACCAGAGAGGACAGGGGCCTACAATGAGCAGTTCTTC
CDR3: CASSPERTGAYNEQFF

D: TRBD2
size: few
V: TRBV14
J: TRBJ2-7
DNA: TGTGCCAGCAGTCGGACTAGCGGGAGATACGAGCAGTACTTC
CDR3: CASSRTSGRYEQYF

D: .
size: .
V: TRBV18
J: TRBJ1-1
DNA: TGTGCCAGCTCACCACGGCACGGTCCGAACACTGAAGCTTTCTTT
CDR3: CASSPRHGPNTEAFF

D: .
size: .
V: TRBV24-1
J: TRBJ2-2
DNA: TGTGCCACCAGTGATTTGTCGCGCGACACCGGGGAGCTGTTTTTT
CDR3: CATSDLSRDTGELFF

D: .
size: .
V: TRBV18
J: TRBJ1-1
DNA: TGTGCCAGCTCACCGGGCAGCCCTGAAGCTTTCTTT
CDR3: CASSPGSPEAFF

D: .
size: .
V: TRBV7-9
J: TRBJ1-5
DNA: TGTGCCAGCAGCTTAGGAGGGCAGTACAATCAGCCCCAGCATTTT
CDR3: CASSLGGQYNQPQHF

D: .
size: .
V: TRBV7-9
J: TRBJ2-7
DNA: TGTGCCAGCAGTACCTACTACGAGCAGTACTTC
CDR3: CASSTYYEQYF

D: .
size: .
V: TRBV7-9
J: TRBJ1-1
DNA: TGTGCCAGCAGCCCCTCATTAGGTGGTAGCGGAACTGAAGCTTTCTTT
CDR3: CASSPSLGGSGTEAFF

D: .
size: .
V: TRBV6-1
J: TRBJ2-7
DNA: TGTGCCAGCAGTGGTGGATTGGGGGCAGTAGTCTACGAGCAGTACTTC
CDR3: CASSGGLGAVVYEQYF

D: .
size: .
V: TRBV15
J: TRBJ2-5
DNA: TGTGCCACCAGCAGCGAGGGTATAGGACGAGAGACCCAGTACTTC
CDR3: CATSSEGIGRETQYF

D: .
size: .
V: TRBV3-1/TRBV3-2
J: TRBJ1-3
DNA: TGTGCCAGCAGCCGGTCAGGACGAAGCTCTGGAAACACCATATATTTT
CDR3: CASSRSGRSSGNTIYF

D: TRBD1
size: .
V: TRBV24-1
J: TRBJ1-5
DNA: TGTGCCACCAGTGATCCCGGGGACAGGGGCTGCCATCAGCCCCAGCATTTT
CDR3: CATSDPGDRGCHQPQHF

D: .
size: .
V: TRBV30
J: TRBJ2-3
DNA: TGTGCCTGGACGACGCAGGGAGCAGATACGCAGTATTTT
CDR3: CAWTTQGADTQYF

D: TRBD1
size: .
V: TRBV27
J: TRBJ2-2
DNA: TGTGCCAGCAGGCCCCACAGGGGGTACACCGGGGAGCTGTTTTTT
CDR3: CASRPHRGYTGELFF

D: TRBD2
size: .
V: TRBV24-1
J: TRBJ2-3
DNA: TGTGCCACCAGTGAGCCTAGCGGGATCACGGCAGATACGCAGTATTTT
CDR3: CATSEPSGITADTQYF

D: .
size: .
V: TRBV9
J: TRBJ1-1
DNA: TGTGCCAGCAGCGTAAGTGGCCAGATCCACACTGAAGCTTTCTTT
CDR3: CASSVSGQIHTEAFF

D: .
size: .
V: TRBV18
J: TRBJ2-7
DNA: TGTGCCAGCTCACCCGTCGCGGTACCCTACGAGCAGTACTTC
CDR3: CASSPVAVPYEQYF

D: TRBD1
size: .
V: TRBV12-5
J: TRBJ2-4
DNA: TGTGCTAGTGGTCCGGGACAGGGGAGGAACATTCAGTACTTC
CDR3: CASGPGQGRNIQYF

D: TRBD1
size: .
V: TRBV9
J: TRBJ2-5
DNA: TGTGCCAGCAGCGCTCCGGGACAGGTTAAGACCCAGTACTTC
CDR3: CASSAPGQVKTQYF

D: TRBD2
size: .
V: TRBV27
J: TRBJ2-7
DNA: TGTGCCAGCAGTTCTACCCCGGGAGGTGACTACGAGCAGTACTTC
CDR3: CASSSTPGGDYEQYF

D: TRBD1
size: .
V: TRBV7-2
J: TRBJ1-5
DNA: TGTGCCAGCAGCTTCGGAACAGGGGGAGGTCGTCAGCCCCAGCATTTT
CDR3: CASSFGTGGGRQPQHF

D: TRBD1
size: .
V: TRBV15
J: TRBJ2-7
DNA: TGTGCCACCAGCAGAGAAAGGGACAGTTACTCCTACGAGCAGTACTTC
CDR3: CATSRERDSYSYEQYF

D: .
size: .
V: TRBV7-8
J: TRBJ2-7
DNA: TGTGCCAGCAGACATGGACTGCTTGAGCAGTACTTC
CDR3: CASRHGLLEQYF

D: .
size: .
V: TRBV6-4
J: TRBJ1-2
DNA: TGTGCCAGCAGTGTAGCGGGGGAGCGTGGCTACACCTTC
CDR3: CASSVAGERGYTF

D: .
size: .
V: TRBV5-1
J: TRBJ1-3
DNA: TGCGCCAGCAGCTTGGCCGGTTCGGGAAACACCATATATTTT
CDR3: CASSLAGSGNTIYF